Given below is one TCR beta chain in context. The source of the sample is a study of blood T cell repertoires in COVID-19. The authors' processing: By means of reference gene primer amplification, nucleated cell counts were estimated. Profiling relied on immunoSEQ multiplex PCR, and the TCRdb table lists in-frame clones only, not all of them. The V and J calls and the clone size are those of that table, but D and trimming were determined from the DNA. The profile shows about 310,000 clones, about 91% of them singletons. Participant ages covered about 18 to 100 years across 25 or so US areas. This CDR3 has 13 residues. V lost 1 base and J lost 7, with 11 bases in between. Per the germline V gene, CDR1 is MGHRA and CDR2 is YSYEKL.

The TCR sequence derives from a woman aged 35 to 49 who had recovered from COVID-19. The specimen sequenced was PBMCs or T cells enriched from blood (not recorded which). This chain uses TRBV4-1 with TRBJ2-7; possible D gene TRBD2, 5 bases. This chain's CDR3 is CASSQVDGGEQYF. CDR3 DNA: TGCGCCAGCAGCCAAGTTGACGGAGGAGAGCAGTACTTC.